This passage covers 25 T cell receptor beta chains from one sample sequenced in a study of T cells after yellow fever vaccination. A single record per CDR3 protein comes from TCRdb applying MiXCR to the 5' RACE reads. Altogether some 550,000 distinct CDR3 sequences are present, roughly 21% being singletons, with the ten largest covering approximately 14%. This specimen was PBMCs, taken 15 days after the yellow fever booster vaccination. These receptors came from a man between 25 and 39 years old who received the YFV17D yellow fever vaccine.

This clonotype was observed a few times. This rearrangement joins TRBV5-1 to TRBJ2-7; 9 positions match TRBD1. Germline V gene sequence: CDR1 SGHRS, CDR2 YFSETQ. Trimming cost V 2 bases and J 0 bases; bases outside gene matches: 3. The CDR3 loop spans 15 amino acids. The CDR3 sequence: CASSFGTGTSYEQYF. DNA for the CDR3: TGCGCCAGCAGCTTCGGGACAGGGACCTCCTACGAGCAGTACTTC.

The genes are TRBV12-3 or TRBV12-4 and TRBJ1-2; D gene uncertain. Between the trimmed V and J ends, which lost 8 bases and 4 bases, there was a span of 17 bases. The CDR3 spans 14 residues. The CDR3 sequence is CASAPHIRIYGYTF. In nucleotides, the CDR3 is TGTGCCAGCGCGCCCCACATCCGGATCTATGGCTACACCTTC.

This clonotype has only a few counts. The V call is TRBV7-2, the J call TRBJ2-1; TRBD2 matches at 11 bases. The CDR3 sequence is 16 residues long. Trimming at V came to 1 base and at J to 6 bases, leaving 5 bases not matched to a gene. Germline CDR1 is SGHTA and CDR2 is FQGNSA. CDR3 DNA: TGTGCCAGCAGCTTAGGGCTAGCGGGAGGACTCAATGAGCAGTTCTTC. This gives the protein CASSLGLAGGLNEQFF.

This clonotype rates as large (0.1 to 1%). The chain employs TRBV28 and TRBJ1-1; no reliable D call. The CDR3 is 13 amino acids. Germline CDR1 and CDR2: MDHEN and SYDVKM. V was clipped by 3 bases and J by 5 bases, with 10 bases between them. CDR3 bases: TGTGCCAGCAGTTTCTCGTTTGGAACTGAAGCTTTCTTT. Amino acid sequence: CASSFSFGTEAFF. Together with reference TRBV28 and TRBJ1-1, the CDR3 gives the full variable domain: DVKVTQSSRYLVKRTGEKVFLECVQDMDHENMFWYRQDPGLGLRLIYFSYDVKMKEKGDIPEGYSVSREKKERFSLILESASTNQTSMYLCASSFSFGTEAFFGQGTRLTVV.

This sequence joins TRBV20-1 and TRBJ1-2; 9 bases are a match to TRBD1. This CDR3 has 14 amino acids. V lost 2 bases, J lost 7 bases, and 8 bases stayed unmatched. Germline V gives CDR1 DFQATT, CDR2 SNEGSKA (reference sequence). CDR3 in amino acids: CSARRQGVSAGYTF. CDR3 sequence (DNA): TGCAGTGCTAGAAGACAGGGGGTTTCTGCTGGCTACACCTTC.

The chain links TRBV4-3 to TRBJ2-7, with 10 bases that match TRBD2. Germline trimming cut 2 bases from V and 0 bases from J; bases unmatched to any gene: 13. CDR3 size: 19 residues. CDR1 LGHNA and CDR2 YSLEER come from the germline V gene. The CDR3 DNA reads TGCGCCAGCAGCCAACGTCTAGCGGGAGCCGGACCCCTCTCCTACGAGCAGTACTTC. It specifies CASSQRLAGAGPLSYEQYF.

This sequence joins TRBV6-2 or TRBV6-3 and TRBJ2-7, with TRBD2 identical over 8 bases. With V trimmed by 7 bases and J by 1 base, 6 bases remained unmatched. Germline assignment: CDR1 MNHEY and CDR2 SVGEGT. The CDR3 is 14 residues long. The CDR3 DNA sequence: TGTGCCAGCACCTGGACTAGCCTTTCCTACGAGCAGTACTTC. Its translation is CASTWTSLSYEQYF.

V is TRBV7-9 and J is TRBJ2-7; maybe TRBD2 (6 bases). The length of the CDR3 is 13 residues. Germline CDR1 is SEHNR and CDR2 is FQNEAQ (reference sequence). V was trimmed by 7 bases and J by 3 bases, leaving 13 bases between them. The CDR3 coding sequence is TGTGCCAGCACCTTTAGCGGAGACTACGAGCAGTACTTC. It encodes CASTFSGDYEQYF.

The V call is TRBV12-3 or TRBV12-4, the J call TRBJ1-6, with D hard to call. Trimming pared 10 bases from V and 13 bases from J, leaving 17 bases between. This CDR3 is built from 12 residues. In nucleotides, the CDR3 is TGTGCCATCCGTCAGACTACGGGTCCCCTCCACTTT. This translates into CAIRQTTGPLHF.

Written as DNA, the CDR3 is TGCAGTGCCCCCCGATCTAGCGGGAACTACGAGCAGTACTTC. Translating it yields CSAPRSSGNYEQYF. The chain recombines TRBV20-1 with TRBJ2-7, with 9 bases fitting TRBD2. The germline gives CDR1 DFQATT, CDR2 SNEGSKA (reference sequence). The V segment lost 6 bases and the J segment 3 bases; nucleotides outside the gene matches: 9. The CDR3 runs to 14 residues.

V gene TRBV5-5 combines with J gene TRBJ2-5; tentative D call: TRBD2 (6 bases). CDR1 is SGHKS, CDR2 YYEKEE, per germline (reference sequence). Trimming shortened V by 1 base and J by 4 bases, and 11 bases separated the two germline ends. The CDR3 is made up of 14 amino acids. The DNA for the CDR3 is TGTGCCAGCAGCTTGCCTAGCGTTGTAGAGACCCAGTACTTC. This translates into CASSLPSVVETQYF.

The V gene is TRBV7-9, the J gene TRBJ2-5; no clear D gene. Germline CDR1 and CDR2: SEHNR and FQNEAQ (reference sequence). Trimming removed 3 bases at V and 2 bases at J, with 13 bases between. The CDR3 is 15 residues long. In DNA form, the CDR3 reads TGTGCCAGCAGCTTCCTCCCCCCGGTGCAAGAGACCCAGTACTTC. Amino acid sequence: CASSFLPPVQETQYF.

J is TRBJ1-2 and V is TRBV29-1; tentative D call: TRBD1 (5 bases). V lost 0 bases, J lost 4 bases, and 9 bases lay in between. CDR1 and CDR2 from the germline V gene are SQVTM and ANQGSEA. The CDR3 is made up of 13 amino acids. Here the CDR3 DNA reads TGCAGCGTTGAAGAATGGAGGGGCTATGGCTACACCTTC. Translation: CSVEEWRGYGYTF.

This clonotype has just a few counts. In DNA, the CDR3 is TGTGCCTGGAGTGCAGGACGAGGAGTTCCCAATGGCTACACCTTC. Translation: CAWSAGRGVPNGYTF. The chain uses TRBV30 and TRBJ1-2; D unclear. The V gene's germline CDR1 is GTSNPN and CDR2 SVGIG (reference sequence). V gave up 1 base and J gave up 6 bases, with 18 bases separating them. The CDR3 is 15 amino acids.

The chain has TRBV7-8 and TRBJ2-2, with D unresolved. Germline V gives CDR1 SGHVS, CDR2 FQNEAQ. The CDR3 runs 16 residues. Trimming removed 3 bases at V and 4 bases at J, with 15 bases between. CDR3 in DNA: TGTGCCAGCAGCTTTTTAGTTTCCACTACCACCGGGGAGCTGTTTTTT. It codes for CASSFLVSTTTGELFF.

This clonotype was detected a few times. The junction departs from germline at one end; a sequencing error may be responsible. The V call is TRBV6-5, the J call TRBJ2-7; 9 positions agree with TRBD2. The CDR3 runs to 17 residues. Germline lookup yields CDR1 MNHEY and CDR2 SVGAGI. The CDR3 DNA is TGTGCCAGCGGTTACAACCTAGCGGGACCGCCGGGGTACGAGCAGTACTTC. It codes for CASGYNLAGPPGYEQYF.

The V call is TRBV20-1, the J call TRBJ2-5, with D hard to call. The CDR3 has 11 amino acids. The V gene's germline CDR1 is DFQATT and CDR2 SNEGSKA (reference sequence). Trimming cost V 4 bases and J 5 bases, with 8 bases left between them. CDR3 nucleotide sequence: TGCAGTGCTAACCAGTTGGAGACCCAGTACTTC. Its protein is CSANQLETQYF.

This clonotype was counted many times. This chain links TRBV2 with TRBJ2-3, with 9 bases lining up with TRBD2. This CDR3 comprises 14 residues. V gave up 8 bases and J gave up 5 bases; unmatched junction bases: 8. Germline CDR1 is SNHLY and CDR2 is FYNNEI. CDR3 residues: CASHASGERDTQYF. CDR3 sequence (DNA): TGTGCCAGCCATGCTAGCGGGGAGCGAGATACGCAGTATTTT.

The rearrangement joins TRBV20-1 to TRBJ1-5, with 7 bases aligning to TRBD1. The CDR3 covers 13 residues. V lost 4 bases, J lost 5 bases, and 5 bases stayed unmatched. The germline CDR1 and CDR2 sequences are DFQATT and SNEGSKA (reference sequence). CDR3 region: CSATDREDQPQHF. CDR3 nucleotides: TGCAGTGCTACAGACAGGGAGGATCAGCCCCAGCATTTT.

The chain has TRBV29-1 and TRBJ2-7, with 8 nucleotides matching TRBD2. Per germline, CDR1 SQVTM and CDR2 ANQGSEA. The CDR3 runs 12 residues. V was pared by 5 bases and J by 2 bases, with 2 bases of the junction left unmatched. The CDR3 region has the DNA TGCAGCGTTCAGCGGGGGACCTACGAGCAGTACTTC. Residues: CSVQRGTYEQYF.

The table lists this clonotype with a count of one. The CDR3 loop reads CASNPGLAGVTGELFF. The CDR3 DNA reads TGTGCCAGCAACCCGGGACTAGCGGGAGTCACCGGGGAGCTGTTTTTT. The chain combines TRBV6-1 with TRBJ2-2; TRBD2 agrees at 14 bases. The V gene's germline CDR1 is MNHNS and CDR2 SASEGT. This CDR3 comprises 16 residues. The V segment lost 7 bases and the J segment 4 bases; nucleotides outside the gene matches: 5.

This clonotype was observed a few times. The rearrangement uses TRBV29-1 and TRBJ2-1; unclear D gene. V was cut by 1 base and J by 6 bases, with 7 bases left in between. The CDR3 extends over 12 amino acids. Per germline, CDR1 SQVTM and CDR2 ANQGSEA. Here the CDR3 DNA reads TGCAGCGTTGAAGCCACCGTCAATGAGCAGTTCTTC. This codes for CSVEATVNEQFF.

The gene calls are TRBV6-4 and TRBJ2-1; D remains unclear. The length of the CDR3 is 16 residues. The ends were cut back, 2 bases at V and 7 bases at J, with 18 bases in the middle. The germline V gene encodes CDR1 MRHNA and CDR2 SNTAGT. The CDR3 DNA sequence: TGTGCCAGCAGTGACAACGCCCCGAATCTCGCGAATGAGCAGTTCTTC. It encodes CASSDNAPNLANEQFF.

This clonotype has more than one count but fewer than ten. The genes are TRBV28 and TRBJ1-5; TRBD1 is a possible D gene (5 bases). This CDR3 is 14 amino acids long. The germline CDR1 and CDR2 sequences are MDHEN and SYDVKM. The V end lost 9 bases, the J end lost 7 bases, and 19 bases lay between the germline ends. The CDR3 sequence: CASGGEAQAQPQHF. In DNA form, the CDR3 reads TGTGCCAGTGGGGGGGAGGCCCAAGCCCAGCCCCAGCATTTT.

This chain's CDR3 is CASSLSPEAEAFF. The CDR3 region has the DNA TGCGCCAGCAGCTTGTCCCCGGAGGCAGAAGCTTTCTTT. V and J are TRBV5-1 and TRBJ1-1; D ambiguous. The germline CDR1 and CDR2 sequences are SGHRS and YFSETQ. The CDR3 runs to 13 residues. The V and J ends lost 1 base and 8 bases respectively, with 12 bases between them.